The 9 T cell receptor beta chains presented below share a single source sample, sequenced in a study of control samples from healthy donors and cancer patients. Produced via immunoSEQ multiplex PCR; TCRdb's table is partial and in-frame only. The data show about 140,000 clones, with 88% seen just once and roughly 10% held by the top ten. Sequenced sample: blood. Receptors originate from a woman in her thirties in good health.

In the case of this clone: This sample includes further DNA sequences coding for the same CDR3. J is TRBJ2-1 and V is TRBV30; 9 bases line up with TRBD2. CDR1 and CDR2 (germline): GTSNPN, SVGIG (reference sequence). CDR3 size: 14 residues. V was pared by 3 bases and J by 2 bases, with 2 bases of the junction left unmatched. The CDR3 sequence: CAWRGLAAYNEQFF. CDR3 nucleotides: TGTGCCTGGAGGGGACTAGCAGCCTACAATGAGCAGTTCTTC.

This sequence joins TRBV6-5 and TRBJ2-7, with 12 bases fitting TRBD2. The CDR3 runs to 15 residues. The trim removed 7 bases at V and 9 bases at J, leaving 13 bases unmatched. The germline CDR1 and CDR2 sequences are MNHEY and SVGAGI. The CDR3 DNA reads TGTGCCAGCACCCCCGAGACTAGCGGGAGTAGGGTGCAGTACTTC. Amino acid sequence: CASTPETSGSRVQYF.

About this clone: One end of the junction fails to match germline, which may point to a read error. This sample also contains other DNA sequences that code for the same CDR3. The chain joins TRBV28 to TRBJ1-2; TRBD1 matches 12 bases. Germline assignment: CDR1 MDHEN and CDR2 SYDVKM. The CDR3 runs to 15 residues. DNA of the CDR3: TGTGCCATCCTACATCCGGGACAGGGGGCTGGTGGCTACACTTTC. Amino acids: CAILHPGQGAGGYTF.

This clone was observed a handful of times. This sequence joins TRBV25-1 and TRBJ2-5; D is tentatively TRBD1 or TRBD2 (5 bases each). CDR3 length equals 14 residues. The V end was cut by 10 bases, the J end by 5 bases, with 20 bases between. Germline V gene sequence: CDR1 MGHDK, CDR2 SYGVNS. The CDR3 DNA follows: TGTGCCACAAGAAATTCCGGGGACCGGGAGACCCAGTACTTC. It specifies CATRNSGDRETQYF.

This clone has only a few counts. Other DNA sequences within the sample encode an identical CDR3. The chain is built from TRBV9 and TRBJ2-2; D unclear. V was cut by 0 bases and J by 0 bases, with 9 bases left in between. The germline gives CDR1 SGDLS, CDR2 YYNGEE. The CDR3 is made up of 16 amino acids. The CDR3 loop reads CASSVVIGSNTGELFF. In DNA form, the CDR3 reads TGTGCCAGCAGCGTAGTAATCGGGTCGAACACCGGGGAGCTGTTTTTT.

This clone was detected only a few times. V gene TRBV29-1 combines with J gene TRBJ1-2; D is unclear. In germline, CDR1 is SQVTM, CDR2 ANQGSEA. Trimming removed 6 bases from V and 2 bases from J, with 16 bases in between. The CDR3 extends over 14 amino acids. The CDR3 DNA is TGCAGCGTAGAGTTGGGGTTAGTCAACTATGGCTACACCTTC. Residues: CSVELGLVNYGYTF.

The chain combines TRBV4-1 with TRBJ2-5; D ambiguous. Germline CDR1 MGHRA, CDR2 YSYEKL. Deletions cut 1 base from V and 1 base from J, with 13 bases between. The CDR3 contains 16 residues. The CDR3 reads CASSQGGSDFQETQYF. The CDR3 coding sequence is TGCGCCAGCAGCCAAGGTGGTAGTGACTTCCAAGAGACCCAGTACTTC.

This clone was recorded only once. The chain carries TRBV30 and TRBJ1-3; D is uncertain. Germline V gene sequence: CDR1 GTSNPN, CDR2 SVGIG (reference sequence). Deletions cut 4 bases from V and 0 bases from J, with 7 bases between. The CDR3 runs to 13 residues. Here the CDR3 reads CAWKTPSGNTIYF. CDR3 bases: TGTGCCTGGAAGACGCCCTCTGGAAACACCATATATTTT.

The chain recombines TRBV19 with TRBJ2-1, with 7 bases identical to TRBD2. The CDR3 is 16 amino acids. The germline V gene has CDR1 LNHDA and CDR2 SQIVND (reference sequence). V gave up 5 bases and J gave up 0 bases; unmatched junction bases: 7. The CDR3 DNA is TGTGCCAGTAGTCCCCTTGGCGGGAGCTCCTACAATGAGCAGTTCTTC. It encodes CASSPLGGSSYNEQFF.